Listed here are 7 T cell receptor beta chains from one sample, sequenced in a study of blood T cell repertoires in COVID-19. The data were produced by immunoSEQ multiplex PCR, yet TCRdb's version contains in-frame clones alone and is incomplete. The table has approximately 220,000 clones, roughly 80% seen once. Source material: peripheral blood. The receptor source for this set is a woman aged 30 to 39 who had recovered from COVID-19.

The chain is built from TRBV9 and TRBJ2-7; 8 bases line up with TRBD2. The V and J ends lost 0 bases and 6 bases, in that order; junction bases with no gene match: 5. Germline CDR1 SGDLS, CDR2 YYNGEE. There are 14 residues in the CDR3. CDR3 in DNA: TGTGCCAGCAGCGTAGAAAGCGGGGGAGTCGAGCAGTACTTC. It is translated as CASSVESGGVEQYF.

V is TRBV4-1 and J is TRBJ2-5; the match to TRBD2 covers 12 bases. Germline V gene lookup returns CDR1 MGHRA and CDR2 YSYEKL. The CDR3 spans 14 residues. With V trimmed by 3 bases and J by 4 bases, 0 bases remained unmatched. The CDR3 sequence is CASSQTSGRETQYF. The CDR3 DNA follows: TGCGCCAGCAGCCAGACTAGCGGGAGAGAGACCCAGTACTTC.

J is TRBJ2-2 and V is TRBV24-1; possibly TRBD1 for D (6 bases). V lost 10 bases, J lost 0 bases, and 11 bases lay in between. The CDR3 length is 14 residues. Germline V gene lookup returns CDR1 KGHDR and CDR2 SFDVKD. The CDR3 DNA reads TGTGCCACTACCGGGACAACGAACACCGGGGAGCTGTTTTTT. Residues: CATTGTTNTGELFF.

The chain is built from TRBV29-1 and TRBJ1-2; TRBD1 might be the D (5 bases). Germline CDR1 and CDR2: SQVTM and ANQGSEA. The CDR3 runs 14 residues. V was pared by 1 base and J by 2 bases, with 11 bases between. The CDR3 is CSVEGRAMNYGYTF. CDR3 in DNA: TGCAGCGTTGAAGGCAGGGCTATGAACTATGGCTACACCTTC.

V usage is TRBV5-4 and J usage is TRBJ2-3; D is perhaps TRBD2 (6 bases). V lost 5 bases to trimming and J lost 1 base, with 14 bases between them. Germline V gene sequence: CDR1 SGHNT, CDR2 YYREEE (reference sequence). The CDR3 extends over 15 amino acids. The CDR3 loop reads CASRAREMGTDTQYF. Here the CDR3 DNA reads TGTGCCAGCAGGGCCCGGGAGATGGGCACAGATACGCAGTATTTT.

With respect to this clone: Distinct nucleotide sequences in the sample also encode this CDR3. The chain uses TRBV7-3 and TRBJ1-1, with TRBD1 as a possible D gene (5 bases). V was trimmed by 1 base and J by 4 bases, leaving 7 bases between them. The CDR3 has 13 amino acids. Germline CDR1 and CDR2: SGHTA and FQGTGA. This CDR3 reads CASSLMGGTEAFF. In DNA form, the CDR3 reads TGTGCCAGCAGCTTAATGGGGGGCACTGAAGCTTTCTTT.

The genes are TRBV19 and TRBJ2-2; no definite D call. The germline gives CDR1 LNHDA, CDR2 SQIVND (reference sequence). The ends were cut back, 6 bases at V and 9 bases at J, with 17 bases in the middle. CDR3 length: 14 residues. Here the CDR3 reads CASSKEIQAWELFF. The CDR3 bases are TGTGCCAGTAGCAAAGAGATTCAGGCCTGGGAGCTGTTTTTT.